This T cell receptor (beta chain) was identified in a study of T cell responses to AZD1222 COVID-19 vaccine. The overall study: Timing groups of about 4 and about 12 weeks for second doses were pooled.

Clones were sequenced by immunoSEQ multiplex PCR, and TCRdb holds only the in-frame ones, with some missing. Among some 200,000 clones, approximately 91% were seen once, and the ten largest hold roughly 0.99%. The CDR3 spans 13 residues. Germline assignment: CDR1 SEHNR and CDR2 FQNEAQ (reference sequence). Trimming took 5 bases from V and 0 from J, leaving 7 bases between them. Points on this clone: Its antigen remains unidentified.

General study points: Sampled repertoires all dated from after the peak T cell response.

V is TRBV7-9 and J is TRBJ1-1, with D unresolved. The sequence was collected from an adult in good health. The sequencing used peripheral blood, collected on day 0 of AZD1222 vaccination. The chain's CDR3 is CASSIAMNTEAFF. For the CDR3, the DNA is TGTGCCAGCAGCATCGCCATGAACACTGAAGCTTTCTTT. Complete variable domain (other parts from reference TRBV7-9 and TRBJ1-1): DTGVSQNPRHKITKRGQNVTFRCDPISEHNRLYWYRQTLGQGPEFLTYFQNEAQLEKSRLLSDRFSAERPKGSFSTLEIQRTEQGDSAMYLCASSIAMNTEAFFGQGTRLTVV.